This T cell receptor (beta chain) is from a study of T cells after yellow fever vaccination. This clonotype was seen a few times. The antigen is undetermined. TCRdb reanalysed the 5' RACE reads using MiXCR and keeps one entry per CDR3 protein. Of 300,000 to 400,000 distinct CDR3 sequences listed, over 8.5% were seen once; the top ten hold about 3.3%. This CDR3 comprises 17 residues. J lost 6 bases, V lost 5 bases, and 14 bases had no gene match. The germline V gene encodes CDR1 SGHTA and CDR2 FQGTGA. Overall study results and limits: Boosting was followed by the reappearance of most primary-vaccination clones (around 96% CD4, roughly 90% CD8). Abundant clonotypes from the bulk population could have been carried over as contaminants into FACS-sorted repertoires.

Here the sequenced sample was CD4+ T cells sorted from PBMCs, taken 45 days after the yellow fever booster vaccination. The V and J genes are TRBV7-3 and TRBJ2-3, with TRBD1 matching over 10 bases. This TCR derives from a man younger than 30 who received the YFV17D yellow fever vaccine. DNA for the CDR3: TGTGCCAGCAGCACGTACTCACCGGGGACAGGGGACGATACGCAGTATTTT. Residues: CASSTYSPGTGDDTQYF. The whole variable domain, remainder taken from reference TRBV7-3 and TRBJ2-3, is GAGVSQTPSNKVTEKGKYVELRCDPISGHTALYWYRQSLGQGPEFLIYFQGTGAADDSGLPNDRFFAVRPEGSVSTLKIQRTERGDSAVYLCASSTYSPGTGDDTQYFGPGTRLTVL.